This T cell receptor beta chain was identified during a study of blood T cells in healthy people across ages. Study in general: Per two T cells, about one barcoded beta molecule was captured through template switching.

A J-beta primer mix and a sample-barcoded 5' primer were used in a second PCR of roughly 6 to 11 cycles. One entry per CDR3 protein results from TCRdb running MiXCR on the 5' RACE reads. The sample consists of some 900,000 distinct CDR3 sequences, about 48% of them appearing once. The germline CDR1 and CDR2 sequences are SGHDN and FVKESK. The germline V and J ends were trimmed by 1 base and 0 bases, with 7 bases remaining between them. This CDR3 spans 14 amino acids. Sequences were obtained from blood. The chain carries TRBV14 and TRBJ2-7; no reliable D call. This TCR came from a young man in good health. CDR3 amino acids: CASSQGYPSYEQYF. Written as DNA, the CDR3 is TGTGCCAGCAGCCAAGGTTACCCCTCCTACGAGCAGTACTTC.